These 2 T cell receptor beta chains were sequenced from one sample in a study of tumor and adjacent non-tumor tissue in lung cancer. This sample's RNA came from whole unsorted tissue. This non-tumor lung sample came from over 3 cm beyond the tumor edge. TCRbeta libraries were built with three rounds of nested PCR, modified from ARM-PCR. TCRdb called the multiplex PCR reads again in MiXCR, with one record for every CDR3 protein. The sample holds approximately 80,000 distinct CDR3 sequences, 80% to 90% seen once. Material: distant non-tumor lung tissue. These receptors all stem from a man aged 55 to 70 with non-small cell lung cancer.

This clonotype was observed many times. The rearrangement uses TRBV6-2 or TRBV6-3 and TRBJ2-7; D ambiguous. CDR3 length equals 19 residues. Trimming removed 6 bases from V and 1 base from J, with 28 bases in between. Germline CDR1 reads MNHEY; CDR2 reads SVGEGT. The CDR3, as DNA: TGTGCCAGCAGCACCATTTCGGTTAGAATTGAAAAAAAGTCCTACGAGCAGTACTTC. Encoded protein: CASSTISVRIEKKSYEQYF.

This clonotype was picked up many times. The rearrangement links TRBV20-1 to TRBJ1-2, with TRBD1 identical over 8 bases. V shed 4 bases, J shed 3 bases, and the junction held 4 bases outside the gene matches. CDR3 size: 13 residues. Germline lookup yields CDR1 DFQATT and CDR2 SNEGSKA (reference sequence). CDR3 residues: CSAKTGADYGYTF. In nucleotides, the CDR3 is TGCAGTGCTAAGACAGGGGCCGACTATGGCTACACCTTC.